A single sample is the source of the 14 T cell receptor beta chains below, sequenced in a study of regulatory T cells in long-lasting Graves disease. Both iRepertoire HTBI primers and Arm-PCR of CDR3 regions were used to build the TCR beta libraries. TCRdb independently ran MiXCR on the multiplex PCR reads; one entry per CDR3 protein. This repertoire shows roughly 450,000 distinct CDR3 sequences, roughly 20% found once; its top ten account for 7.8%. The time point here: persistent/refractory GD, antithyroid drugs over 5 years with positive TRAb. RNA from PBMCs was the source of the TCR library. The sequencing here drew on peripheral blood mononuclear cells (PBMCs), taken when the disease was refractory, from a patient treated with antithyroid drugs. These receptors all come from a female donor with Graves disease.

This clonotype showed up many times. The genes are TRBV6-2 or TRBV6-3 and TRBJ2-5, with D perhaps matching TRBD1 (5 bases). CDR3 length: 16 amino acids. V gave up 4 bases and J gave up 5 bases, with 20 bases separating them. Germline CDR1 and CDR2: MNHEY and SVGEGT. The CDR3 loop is CASSSPRTTVKETQYF. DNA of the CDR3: TGTGCCAGCAGTTCCCCGAGGACAACCGTCAAGGAGACCCAGTACTTC.

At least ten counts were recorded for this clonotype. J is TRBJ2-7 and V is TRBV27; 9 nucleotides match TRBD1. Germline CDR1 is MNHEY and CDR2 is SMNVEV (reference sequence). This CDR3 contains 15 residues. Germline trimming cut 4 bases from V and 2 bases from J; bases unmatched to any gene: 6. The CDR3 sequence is CASSYGTGPTYEQYF. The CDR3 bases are TGTGCCAGCAGTTACGGGACAGGGCCAACCTACGAGCAGTACTTC.

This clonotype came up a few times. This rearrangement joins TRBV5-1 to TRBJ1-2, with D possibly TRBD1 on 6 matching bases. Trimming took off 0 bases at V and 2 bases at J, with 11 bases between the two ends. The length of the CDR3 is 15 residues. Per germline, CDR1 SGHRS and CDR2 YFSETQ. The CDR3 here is CASSLVLGGNYGYTF. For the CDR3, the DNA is TGCGCCAGCAGCTTGGTACTCGGGGGCAACTATGGCTACACCTTC. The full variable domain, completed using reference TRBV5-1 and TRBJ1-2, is KAGVTQTPRYLIKTRGQQVTLSCSPISGHRSVSWYQQTPGQGLQFLFEYFSETQRNKGNFPGRFSGRQFSNSRSEMNVSTLELGDSALYLCASSLVLGGNYGYTFGSGTRLTVV.

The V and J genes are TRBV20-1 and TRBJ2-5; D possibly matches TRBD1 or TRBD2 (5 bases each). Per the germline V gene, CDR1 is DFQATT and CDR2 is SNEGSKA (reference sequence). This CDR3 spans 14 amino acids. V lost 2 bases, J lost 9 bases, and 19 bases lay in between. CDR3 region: CSARPARGVISQYF. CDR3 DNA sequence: TGCAGTGCTAGACCCGCTAGGGGAGTTATATCCCAGTACTTC.

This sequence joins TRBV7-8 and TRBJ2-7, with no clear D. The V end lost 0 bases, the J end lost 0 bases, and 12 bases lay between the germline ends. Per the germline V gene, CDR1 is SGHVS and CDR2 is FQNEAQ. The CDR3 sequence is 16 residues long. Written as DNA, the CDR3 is TGTGCCAGCAGCTTAGCCCCCGGGCCGAGCTCCTACGAGCAGTACTTC. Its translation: CASSLAPGPSSYEQYF.

The CDR3 sequence is CASSFPTSGKHPQETQYF. The CDR3, as DNA: TGCGCCAGCAGCTTCCCGACTAGCGGGAAGCACCCACAAGAGACCCAGTACTTC. The V gene is TRBV5-1, the J gene TRBJ2-5; 11 positions match TRBD2. V shed 2 bases and J 2 bases; nucleotides not matched to a gene: 11. The CDR3 loop spans 18 amino acids. Germline V gives CDR1 SGHRS, CDR2 YFSETQ.

CDR3 loop: CASSPGGGWKSYEQYF. CDR3 nucleotide sequence: TGTGCCAGCAGCCCGGGAGGGGGTTGGAAATCCTACGAGCAGTACTTC. The chain recombines TRBV7-9 with TRBJ2-7; 8 positions match TRBD2. The CDR3 consists of 16 residues. CDR1 and CDR2 (germline): SEHNR, FQNEAQ (reference sequence). V trimming: 5 bases; J trimming: 1 base; junction bases outside the gene matches: 10.

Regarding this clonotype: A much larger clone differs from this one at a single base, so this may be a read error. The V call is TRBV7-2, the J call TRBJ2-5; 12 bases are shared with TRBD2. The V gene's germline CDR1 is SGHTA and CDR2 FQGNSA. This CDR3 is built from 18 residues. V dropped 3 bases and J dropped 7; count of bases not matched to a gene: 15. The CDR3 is CASSFGASGRGRVGTQYF. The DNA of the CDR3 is TGTGCCAGCAGCTTCGGGGCTAGCGGGAGGGGACGGGTCGGGACCCAGTACTTC. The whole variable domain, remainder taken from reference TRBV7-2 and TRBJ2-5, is GAGVSQSPSNKVTEKGKDVELRCDPISGHTALYWYRQSLGQGLEFLIYFQGNSAPDKSGLPSDRFSAERTGGSVSTLTIQRTQQEDSAVYLCASSFGASGRGRVGTQYFGPGTRLLVL.

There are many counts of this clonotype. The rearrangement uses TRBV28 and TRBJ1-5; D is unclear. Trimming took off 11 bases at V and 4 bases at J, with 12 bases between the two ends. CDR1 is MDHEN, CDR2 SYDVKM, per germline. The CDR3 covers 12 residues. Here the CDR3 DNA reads TGTGCCTCCTCGGACGTGAATCAGCCCCAGCATTTT. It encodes CASSDVNQPQHF.

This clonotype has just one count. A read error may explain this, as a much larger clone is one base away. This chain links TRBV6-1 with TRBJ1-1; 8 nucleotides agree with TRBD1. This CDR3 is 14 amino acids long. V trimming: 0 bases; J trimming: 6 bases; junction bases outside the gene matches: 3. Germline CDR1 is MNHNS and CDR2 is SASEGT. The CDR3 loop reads CASSEATTGAEAFF. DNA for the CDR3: TGTGCCAGCAGTGAAGCTACGACAGGGGCTGAAGCTTTCTTT.

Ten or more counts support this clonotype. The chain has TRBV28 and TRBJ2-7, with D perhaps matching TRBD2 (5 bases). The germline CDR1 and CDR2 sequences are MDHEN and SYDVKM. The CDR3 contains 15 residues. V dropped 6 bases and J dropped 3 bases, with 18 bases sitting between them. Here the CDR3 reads CASSQTGNSFYEQYF. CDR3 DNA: TGTGCCAGCAGCCAAACCGGGAACAGCTTCTACGAGCAGTACTTC.

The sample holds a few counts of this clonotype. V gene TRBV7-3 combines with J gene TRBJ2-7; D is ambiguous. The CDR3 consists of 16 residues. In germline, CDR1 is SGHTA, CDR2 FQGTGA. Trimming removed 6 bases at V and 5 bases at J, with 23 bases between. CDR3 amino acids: CASSRPLHRRGNEQYF. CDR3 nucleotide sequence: TGTGCCAGCAGTCGACCCCTACACCGGAGAGGTAACGAGCAGTACTTC.

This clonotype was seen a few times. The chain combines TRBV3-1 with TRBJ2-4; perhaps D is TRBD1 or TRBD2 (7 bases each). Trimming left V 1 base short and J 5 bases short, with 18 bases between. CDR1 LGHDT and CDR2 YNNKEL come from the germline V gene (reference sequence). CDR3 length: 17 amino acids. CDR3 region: CASSQARGGRGQNIQYF. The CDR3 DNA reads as TGTGCCAGCAGCCAAGCCAGGGGGGGGAGGGGGCAAAACATTCAGTACTTC.

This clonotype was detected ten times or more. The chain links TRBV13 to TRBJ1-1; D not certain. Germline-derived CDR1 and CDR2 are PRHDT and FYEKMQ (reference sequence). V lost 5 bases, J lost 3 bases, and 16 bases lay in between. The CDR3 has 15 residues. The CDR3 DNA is TGTGCCAGCAGCCCAGAGCCCAGAGGAGACACTGAAGCTTTCTTT. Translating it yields CASSPEPRGDTEAFF.